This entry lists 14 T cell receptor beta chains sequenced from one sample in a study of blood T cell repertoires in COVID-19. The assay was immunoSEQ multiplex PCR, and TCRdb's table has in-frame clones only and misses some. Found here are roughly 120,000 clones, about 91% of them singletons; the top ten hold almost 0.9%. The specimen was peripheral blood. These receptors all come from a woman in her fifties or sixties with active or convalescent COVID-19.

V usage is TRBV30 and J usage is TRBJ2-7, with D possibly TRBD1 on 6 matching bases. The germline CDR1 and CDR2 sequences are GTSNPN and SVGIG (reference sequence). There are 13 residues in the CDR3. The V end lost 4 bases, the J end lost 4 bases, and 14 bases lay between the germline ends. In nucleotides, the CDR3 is TGTGCCTGGACGACAGGTACTATTTACGAGCAGTACTTC. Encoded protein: CAWTTGTIYEQYF.

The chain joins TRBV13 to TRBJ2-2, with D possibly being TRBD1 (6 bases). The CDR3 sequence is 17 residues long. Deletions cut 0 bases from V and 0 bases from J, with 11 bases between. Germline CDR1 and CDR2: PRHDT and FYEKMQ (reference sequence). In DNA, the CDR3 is TGTGCCAGCAGCTTAGGCAGGGGACCGGCGAACACCGGGGAGCTGTTTTTT. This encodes CASSLGRGPANTGELFF.

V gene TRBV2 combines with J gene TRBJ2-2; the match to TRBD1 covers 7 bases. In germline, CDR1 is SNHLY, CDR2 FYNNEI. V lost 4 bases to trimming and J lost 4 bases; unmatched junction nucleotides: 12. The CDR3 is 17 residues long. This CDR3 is CASSALGTGASTGELFF. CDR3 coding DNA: TGTGCCAGCAGTGCCCTCGGCACAGGGGCTAGCACCGGGGAGCTGTTTTTT. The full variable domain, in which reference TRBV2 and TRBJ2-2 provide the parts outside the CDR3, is EPEVTQTPSHQVTQMGQEVILRCVPISNHLYFYWYRQILGQKVEFLVSFYNNEISEKSEIFDDQFSVERPDGSNFTLKIRSTKLEDSAMYFCASSALGTGASTGELFFGEGSRLTVL.

CDR3 in amino acids: CASSQEVGRKNEQFF. The CDR3 DNA reads TGTGCCAGCAGCCAAGAAGTAGGGAGAAAGAATGAGCAGTTCTTC. The V call is TRBV3-1 (or the pseudogene TRBV3-2), the J call TRBJ2-1; D is perhaps TRBD2 (5 bases). V lost 0 bases and J lost 7, with 13 bases in between. The V gene's germline CDR1 is LGHDT and CDR2 YNNKEL (reference sequence). This CDR3 contains 15 residues.

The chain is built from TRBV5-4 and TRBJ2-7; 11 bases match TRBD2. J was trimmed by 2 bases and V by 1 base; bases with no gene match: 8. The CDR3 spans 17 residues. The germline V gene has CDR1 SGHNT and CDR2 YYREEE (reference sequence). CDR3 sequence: CASSLSPGTSGPYEQYF. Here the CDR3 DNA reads TGTGCCAGCAGCTTGTCCCCTGGGACTAGCGGCCCCTACGAGCAGTACTTC.

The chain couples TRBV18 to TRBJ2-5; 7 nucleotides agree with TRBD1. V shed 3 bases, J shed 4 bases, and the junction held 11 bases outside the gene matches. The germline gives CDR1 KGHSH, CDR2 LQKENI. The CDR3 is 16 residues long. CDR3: CASSPGADRGRETQYF. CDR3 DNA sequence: TGTGCCAGCTCACCGGGGGCGGATAGGGGGCGAGAGACCCAGTACTTC.

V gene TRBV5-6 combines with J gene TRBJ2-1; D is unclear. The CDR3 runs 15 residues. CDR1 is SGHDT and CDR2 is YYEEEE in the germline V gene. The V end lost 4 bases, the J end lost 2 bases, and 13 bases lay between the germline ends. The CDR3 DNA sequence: TGTGCCAGCAGCATCAGACTGAGGACCTACAATGAGCAGTTCTTC. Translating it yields CASSIRLRTYNEQFF.

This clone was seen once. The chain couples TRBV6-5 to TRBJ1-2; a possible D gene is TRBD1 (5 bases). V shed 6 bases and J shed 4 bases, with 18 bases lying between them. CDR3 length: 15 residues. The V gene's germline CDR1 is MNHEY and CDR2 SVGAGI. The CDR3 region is CASSPSWGGGYGYTF. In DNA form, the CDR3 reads TGTGCCAGCAGCCCAAGTTGGGGGGGAGGCTATGGCTACACCTTC.

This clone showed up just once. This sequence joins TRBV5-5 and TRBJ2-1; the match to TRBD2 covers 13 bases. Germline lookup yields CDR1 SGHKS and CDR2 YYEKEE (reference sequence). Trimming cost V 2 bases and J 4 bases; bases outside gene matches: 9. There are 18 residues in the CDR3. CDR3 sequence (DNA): TGTGCCAGCAGCTTAATAGTAGTGGGACTAGCGGGATACAATGAGCAGTTCTTC. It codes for CASSLIVVGLAGYNEQFF.

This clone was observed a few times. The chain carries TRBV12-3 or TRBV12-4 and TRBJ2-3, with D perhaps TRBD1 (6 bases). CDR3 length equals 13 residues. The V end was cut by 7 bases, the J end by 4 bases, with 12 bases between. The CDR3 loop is CASTRGGADTQYF. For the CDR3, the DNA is TGTGCCAGCACCCGAGGGGGAGCAGATACGCAGTATTTT.

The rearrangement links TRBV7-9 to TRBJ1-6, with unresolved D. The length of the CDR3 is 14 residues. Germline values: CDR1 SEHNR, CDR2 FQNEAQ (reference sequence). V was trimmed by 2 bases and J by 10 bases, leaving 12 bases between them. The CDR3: CASSLTREVSPLHF. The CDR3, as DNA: TGTGCCAGCAGCTTAACGAGGGAAGTCTCACCCCTCCACTTT. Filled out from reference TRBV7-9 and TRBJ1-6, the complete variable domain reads DTGVSQNPRHKITKRGQNVTFRCDPISEHNRLYWYRQTLGQGPEFLTYFQNEAQLEKSRLLSDRFSAERPKGSFSTLEIQRTEQGDSAMYLCASSLTREVSPLHFGNGTRLTVT.

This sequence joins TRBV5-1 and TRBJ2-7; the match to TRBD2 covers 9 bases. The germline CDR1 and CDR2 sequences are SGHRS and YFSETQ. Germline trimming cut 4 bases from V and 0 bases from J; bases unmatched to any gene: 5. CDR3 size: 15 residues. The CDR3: CASSPGTSSSYEQYF. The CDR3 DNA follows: TGCGCCAGCAGCCCCGGGACTAGCAGCTCCTACGAGCAGTACTTC.

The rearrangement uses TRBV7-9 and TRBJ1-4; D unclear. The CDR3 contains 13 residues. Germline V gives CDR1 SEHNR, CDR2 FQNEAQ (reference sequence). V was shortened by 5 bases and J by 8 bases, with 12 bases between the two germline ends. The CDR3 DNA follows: TGTGCCAGCAGCAACGGGGATAACGAAAAACTGTTTTTT. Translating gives CASSNGDNEKLFF.

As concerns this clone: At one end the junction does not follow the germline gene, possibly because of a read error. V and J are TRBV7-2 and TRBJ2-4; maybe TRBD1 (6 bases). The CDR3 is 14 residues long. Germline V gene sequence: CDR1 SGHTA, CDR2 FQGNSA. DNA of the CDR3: TGTGCCAGCAGCCTAGGGGACAACAAAGACATTCAGTACTTC. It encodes CASSLGDNKDIQYF.